The 2 T cell receptor beta chains below all came from one sample that was sequenced in a study of OX40 agonist ivuxolimab in advanced cancers. The library relied on the immunoSEQ multiplex PCR assay. TCRdb limited this immuneACCESS table to in-frame rearrangements with V and J called. A share of clones is missing; checked studies link under half to unresolved V genes, and the rest is unexplained. The sample table holds about 58,000 clones, of which 87% were seen once. The top ten hold more than 0.5% of the sample. This sample comprised CD4+ or CD8+ T cells sorted from blood, obtained in a trial of the OX40 agonist ivuxolimab. These receptors were obtained from an adult with an advanced solid tumor such as melanoma, head and neck, liver or kidney cancer.

V and J are TRBV6-5 and TRBJ1-1, with a weak D call TRBD1 (5 bases). The CDR3 extends over 12 amino acids. Germline V lookup: CDR1 MNHEY, CDR2 SVGAGI. V was pared by 2 bases and J by 6 bases, with 7 bases between. The CDR3 region is CASSYMGAEAFF. For the CDR3, the DNA is TGTGCCAGCAGTTACATGGGGGCTGAAGCTTTCTTT.

This sequence joins TRBV13 and TRBJ2-6, with TRBD1 matching 11 bases. The CDR3 loop spans 17 amino acids. The germline V gene has CDR1 PRHDT and CDR2 FYEKMQ (reference sequence). V lost 5 bases, J lost 2 bases, and 5 bases stayed unmatched. This CDR3 reads CASSPRTGGAGANVLTF. The CDR3 DNA sequence: TGTGCCAGCAGCCCACGGACAGGGGGCGCTGGGGCCAACGTCCTGACTTTC.